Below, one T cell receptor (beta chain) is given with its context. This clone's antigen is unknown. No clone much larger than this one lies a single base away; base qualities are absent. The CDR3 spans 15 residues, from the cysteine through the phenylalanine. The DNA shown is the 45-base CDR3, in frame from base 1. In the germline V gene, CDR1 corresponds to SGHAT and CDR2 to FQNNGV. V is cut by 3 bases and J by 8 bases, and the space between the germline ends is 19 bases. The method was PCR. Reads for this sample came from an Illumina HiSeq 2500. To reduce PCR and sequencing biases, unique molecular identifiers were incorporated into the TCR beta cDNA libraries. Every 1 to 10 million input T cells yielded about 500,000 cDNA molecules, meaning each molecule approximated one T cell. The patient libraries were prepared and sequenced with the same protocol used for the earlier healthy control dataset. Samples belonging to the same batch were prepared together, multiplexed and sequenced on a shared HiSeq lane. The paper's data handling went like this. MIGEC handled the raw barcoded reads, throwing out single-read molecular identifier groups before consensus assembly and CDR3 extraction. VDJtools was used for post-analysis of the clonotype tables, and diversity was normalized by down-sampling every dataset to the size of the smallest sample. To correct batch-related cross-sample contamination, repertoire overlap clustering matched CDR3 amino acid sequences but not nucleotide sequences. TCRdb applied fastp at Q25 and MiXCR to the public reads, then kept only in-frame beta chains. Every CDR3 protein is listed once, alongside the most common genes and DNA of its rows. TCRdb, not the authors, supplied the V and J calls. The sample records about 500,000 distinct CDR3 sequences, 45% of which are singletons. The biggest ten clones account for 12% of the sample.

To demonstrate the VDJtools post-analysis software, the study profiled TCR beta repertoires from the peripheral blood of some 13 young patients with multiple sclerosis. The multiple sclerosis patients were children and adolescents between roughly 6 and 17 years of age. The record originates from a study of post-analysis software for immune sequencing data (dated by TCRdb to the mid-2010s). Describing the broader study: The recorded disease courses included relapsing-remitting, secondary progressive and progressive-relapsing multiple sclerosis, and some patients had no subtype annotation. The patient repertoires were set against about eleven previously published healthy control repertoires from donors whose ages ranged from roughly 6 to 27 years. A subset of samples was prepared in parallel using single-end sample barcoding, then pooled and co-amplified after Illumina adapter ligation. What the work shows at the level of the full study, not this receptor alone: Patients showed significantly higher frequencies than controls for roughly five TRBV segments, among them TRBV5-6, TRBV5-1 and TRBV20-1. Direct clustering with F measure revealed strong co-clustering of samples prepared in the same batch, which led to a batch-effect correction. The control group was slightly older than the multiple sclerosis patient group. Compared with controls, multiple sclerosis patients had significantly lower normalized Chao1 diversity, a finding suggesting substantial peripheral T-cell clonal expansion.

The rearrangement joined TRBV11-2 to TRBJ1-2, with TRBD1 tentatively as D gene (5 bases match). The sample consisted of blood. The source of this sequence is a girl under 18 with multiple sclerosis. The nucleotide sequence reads TGTGCCAGCAGCTTGGAATTTAGGGACCGCGTAGGCTACACCTTC. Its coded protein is CASSLEFRDRVGYTF.